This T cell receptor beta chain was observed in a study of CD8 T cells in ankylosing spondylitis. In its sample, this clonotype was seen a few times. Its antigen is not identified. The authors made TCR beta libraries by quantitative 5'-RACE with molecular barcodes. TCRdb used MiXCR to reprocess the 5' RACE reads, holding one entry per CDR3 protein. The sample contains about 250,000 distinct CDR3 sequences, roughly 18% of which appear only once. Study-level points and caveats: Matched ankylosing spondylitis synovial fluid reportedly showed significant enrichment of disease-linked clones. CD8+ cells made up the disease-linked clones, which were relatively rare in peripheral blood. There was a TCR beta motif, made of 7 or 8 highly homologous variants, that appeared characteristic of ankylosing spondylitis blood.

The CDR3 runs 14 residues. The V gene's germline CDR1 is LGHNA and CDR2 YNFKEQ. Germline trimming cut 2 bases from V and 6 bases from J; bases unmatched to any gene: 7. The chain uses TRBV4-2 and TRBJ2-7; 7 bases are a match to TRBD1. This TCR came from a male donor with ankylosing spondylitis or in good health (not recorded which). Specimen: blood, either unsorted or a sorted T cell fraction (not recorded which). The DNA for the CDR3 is TGTGCCAGCAGCCAACCCTGGGACAGTCCCGAGCAGTACTTC. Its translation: CASSQPWDSPEQYF.